This TCR beta chain was sequenced in a study of T cell changes during pregnancy in multiple sclerosis (dated by TCRdb to about 2019). For the study in its entirety: The study looked at changes in the T cell repertoire across pregnancy in women with multiple sclerosis.

Receptors were amplified or captured by the immunoSEQ multiplex PCR assay. TCRdb limited this immuneACCESS table to in-frame rearrangements with V and J called. A share of clones is missing; checked studies link under half to unresolved V genes, and the rest is unexplained. In this sample the table shows 45,000 to 60,000 clones, more than 90% of which occur a single time. 0.35% to 0.45% of the sample is taken by the ten largest. Comments on this clone: Its antigen target is currently unknown. No much larger clone is present one base from it, and per-base qualities are unavailable.

The specimen comprised CD4+ T cells from peripheral blood mononuclear cells, sampled before pregnancy. The receptor's source is a female donor with multiple sclerosis, enrolled in a pregnancy study.

This receptor carries the CDR3 CASSNPGQGHEQYF. The DNA reads TGTGCCAGTAGTAATCCTGGACAGGGCCACGAGCAGTACTTC. The chain is assembled from TRBV19 and TRBJ2-7, with 8 junctional bases fitting TRBD1. Trimming accounts for 4 bases at V and 5 bases at J, while the number of junction bases matched to no gene is 7. Reading from cysteine to phenylalanine, the CDR3 counts 14 amino acids. The CDR3 DNA has 42 bases and is translated from base 1. The germline V gene (reference sequence) gives CDR1 as LNHDA and CDR2 as SQIVND.